This T cell receptor (beta chain) appears in the sequencing data of a study of T cell responses to AZD1222 COVID-19 vaccine. V was trimmed by 4 bases and J by 0 bases, leaving 13 bases between them. The V gene's germline CDR1 is MNHNS and CDR2 SASEGT. This CDR3 is 17 amino acids long. Generated by immunoSEQ multiplex PCR, the TCRdb table keeps only in-frame clones and is missing some. This sample has about 150,000 clones, with about 81% found just once. The source was peripheral blood, collected on day 0 of MenACWY control vaccination. The clonotype comes from an adult in good health. The chain has TRBV6-1 and TRBJ1-6; D possibly corresponds to TRBD1 (6 bases). CDR3: CASSVGHQRSYNSPLHF. In DNA form, the CDR3 reads TGTGCCAGCAGTGTGGGACACCAACGCTCCTATAATTCACCCCTCCACTTT.